This record concerns one TCR beta chain sequence. Its target is unknown. V lost 2 bases to trimming and J lost 1 base, with 12 bases between them. The germline V gene encodes CDR1 MNHEY and CDR2 SVGEGT. This CDR3 contains 15 residues. These data belong to a study of blood T cells in healthy people across ages. Notes on the study in general: Long-lived donors exceeded aged donors in naive CD4+ cells and diversity. Strong correlation was found linking TCR beta diversity to naive T cell percentage. Underestimates were what the diversity estimates from one million T cells were considered to be.

Combining a sample-barcoded 5' primer with a J-beta primer mix, a second PCR ran for roughly 7 to 11 cycles. A single record per CDR3 protein comes from TCRdb applying MiXCR to the 5' RACE reads. The top ten hold approximately 2.1% of the sample, which has about 1.8 million distinct CDR3 sequences, 40% to 55% seen once. It was about 9.4 milliliters of peripheral blood that were drawn from each donor. This receptor was taken from a woman aged 40 to 50 in good health. This chain links TRBV6-2 or TRBV6-3 with TRBJ2-7; D may be TRBD1 (6 bases). The sample consisted of blood. CDR3 region: CASSYPGTKSYEQYF. DNA for the CDR3: TGTGCCAGCAGTTACCCCGGGACAAAGTCCTACGAGCAGTACTTC.